Below, one T cell receptor beta chain is given with its context. This sample is part of a study of T cell responses to AZD1222 COVID-19 vaccine. Study summary: Pooled together were second doses at about 4 or about 12 weeks.

Sequenced by immunoSEQ multiplex PCR; TCRdb stores in-frame clones only, minus some. The repertoire holds 150,000 or so clones, roughly nine tenths seen once, with about 5% in the top ten. Sequencing used peripheral blood, obtained on day 0 of AZD1222 vaccination. This TCR was recovered from an adult in good health.

The CDR3 DNA reads TGTGCCAGCTCACCCAGGACAGGGGGTAGCACAGATACGCAGTATTTT. Translated: CASSPRTGGSTDTQYF. V and J are TRBV18 and TRBJ2-3; TRBD1 agrees at 10 bases. J lost 0 bases, V lost 3 bases, and 3 bases had no gene match. This CDR3 region has 16 residues. Germline V CDR1 and CDR2: KGHSH, LQKENI.